Listed here are 2 T cell receptor beta chains from one sample, sequenced in a study of control samples from healthy donors and cancer patients. Assay used: immunoSEQ multiplex PCR; TCRdb lists only in-frame clones, some missing. The data contain 150,000 to 200,000 clones, almost 90% of them singletons. Material for sequencing was blood. Receptors originate from a woman aged 25 to 39 in good health.

This chain connects TRBV30 to TRBJ1-2; 7 bases map to TRBD1. This CDR3 contains 12 residues. Unmatched junction bases numbered 2, after V lost 3 bases and J lost 4 bases. CDR1 GTSNPN and CDR2 SVGIG come from the germline V gene (reference sequence). CDR3 bases: TGTGCCTGGAGCACAGGGGTCTATGGCTACACCTTC. It specifies CAWSTGVYGYTF.

The chain combines TRBV19 with TRBJ2-7, with 11 positions matching TRBD1. The V and J ends lost 5 bases and 4 bases, in that order; junction bases with no gene match: 7. The germline CDR1 and CDR2 sequences are LNHDA and SQIVND (reference sequence). The CDR3 loop spans 15 amino acids. CDR3 region: CASSAAGTGGYEQYF. The CDR3 bases are TGTGCCAGTAGTGCGGCGGGGACAGGGGGTTACGAGCAGTACTTC.